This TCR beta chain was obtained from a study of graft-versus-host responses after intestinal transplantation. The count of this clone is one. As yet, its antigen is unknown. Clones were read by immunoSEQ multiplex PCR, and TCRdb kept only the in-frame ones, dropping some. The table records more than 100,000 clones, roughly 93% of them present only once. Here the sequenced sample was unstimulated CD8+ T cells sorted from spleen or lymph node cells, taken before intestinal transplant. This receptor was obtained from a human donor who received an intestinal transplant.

This chain's CDR3 is CASSPTDYEQYF. The CDR3 DNA is TGTGCCAGCAGCCCAACTGACTACGAGCAGTACTTC. This chain connects TRBV7-9 to TRBJ2-7; D ambiguous. The CDR3 extends over 12 amino acids. Germline V gene sequence: CDR1 SEHNR, CDR2 FQNEAQ (reference sequence). Trimming left V 5 bases short and J 3 bases short, with 8 bases between.